This T cell receptor beta chain emerged from a study of regulatory T cells in long-lasting Graves disease. Findings and limits, study-wide: Thyroid tissue was not sampled; only peripheral blood was. Persistent disease showed a preference for TRBV28, TRBJ1-2 and TRBJ2-5.

Time point defined: persistent/refractory GD, antithyroid drugs over 5 years with positive TRAb. Scientists built the TCR library using RNA that was extracted from PBMCs. The authors diagnosed Graves' disease using American Thyroid Association guidelines. About 8.8 milliliters of peripheral blood were drawn into EDTA tubes. This clonotype was picked up a small number of times. Its antigen is still unknown. Assembly of TCR beta libraries relied on iRepertoire HTBI primers together with Arm-PCR of CDR3 regions. TCRdb independently ran MiXCR on the multiplex PCR reads; one entry per CDR3 protein. The data hold 500,000 to 700,000 distinct CDR3 sequences, with about 30% observed a single time. Between the trimmed V and J ends, which lost 5 bases and 4 bases, there was a span of 14 bases. This CDR3 comprises 14 residues. Germline V gene sequence: CDR1 SGHNT, CDR2 YENEEA.

The V and J genes are TRBV11-3 and TRBJ1-1; D remains unclear. The TCR comes from a female donor with Graves disease. This specimen was peripheral blood mononuclear cells (PBMCs), taken when the disease was refractory, from a patient treated with antithyroid drugs. The CDR3 sequence: CASSASAGATEAFF. CDR3 coding DNA: TGTGCCAGCAGCGCTAGCGCCGGAGCCACTGAAGCTTTCTTT.